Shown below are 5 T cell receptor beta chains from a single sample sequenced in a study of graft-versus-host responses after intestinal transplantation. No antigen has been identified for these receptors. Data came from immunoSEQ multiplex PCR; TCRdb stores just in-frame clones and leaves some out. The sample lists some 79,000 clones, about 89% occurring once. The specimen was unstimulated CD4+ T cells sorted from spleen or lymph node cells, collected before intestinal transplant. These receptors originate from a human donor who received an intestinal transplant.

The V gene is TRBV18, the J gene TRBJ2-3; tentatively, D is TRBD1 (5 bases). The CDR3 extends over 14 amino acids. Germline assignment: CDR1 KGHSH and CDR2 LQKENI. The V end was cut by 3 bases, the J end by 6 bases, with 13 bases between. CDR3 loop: CASSPLTVGDTQYF. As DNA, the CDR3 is TGTGCCAGCTCACCTCTGACAGTTGGGGATACGCAGTATTTT. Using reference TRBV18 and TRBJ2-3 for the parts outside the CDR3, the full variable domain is NAGVMQNPRHLVRRRGQEARLRCSPMKGHSHVYWYRQLPEEGLKFMVYLQKENIIDESGMPKERFSAEFPKEGPSILRIQQVVRGDSAAYFCASSPLTVGDTQYFGPGTRLTVL.

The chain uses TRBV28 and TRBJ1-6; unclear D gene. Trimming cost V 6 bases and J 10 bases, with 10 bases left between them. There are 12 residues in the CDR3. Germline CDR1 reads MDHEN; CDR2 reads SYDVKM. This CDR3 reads CASREVRSPLHF. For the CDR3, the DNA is TGTGCCAGCAGGGAGGTTAGATCACCCCTCCACTTT.

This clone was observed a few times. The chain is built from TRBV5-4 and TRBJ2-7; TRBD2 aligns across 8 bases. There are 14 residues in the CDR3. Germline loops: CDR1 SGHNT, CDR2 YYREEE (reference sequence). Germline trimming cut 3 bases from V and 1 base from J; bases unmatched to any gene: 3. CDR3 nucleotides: TGTGCCAGCAGCTCGCAGCGGGGGTCCTACGAGCAGTACTTC. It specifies CASSSQRGSYEQYF.

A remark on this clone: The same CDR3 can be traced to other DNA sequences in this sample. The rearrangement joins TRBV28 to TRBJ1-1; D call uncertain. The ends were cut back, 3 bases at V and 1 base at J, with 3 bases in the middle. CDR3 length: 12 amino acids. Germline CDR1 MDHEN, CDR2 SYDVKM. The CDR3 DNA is TGTGCCAGCAGTTTCCGGAACACTGAAGCTTTCTTT. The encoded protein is CASSFRNTEAFF.

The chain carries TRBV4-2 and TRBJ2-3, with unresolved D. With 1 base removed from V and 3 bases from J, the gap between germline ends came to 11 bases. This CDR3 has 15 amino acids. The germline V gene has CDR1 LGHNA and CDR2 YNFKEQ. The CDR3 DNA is TGTGCCAGCAGCCAAGCATGGGCAACTACAGATACGCAGTATTTT. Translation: CASSQAWATTDTQYF.